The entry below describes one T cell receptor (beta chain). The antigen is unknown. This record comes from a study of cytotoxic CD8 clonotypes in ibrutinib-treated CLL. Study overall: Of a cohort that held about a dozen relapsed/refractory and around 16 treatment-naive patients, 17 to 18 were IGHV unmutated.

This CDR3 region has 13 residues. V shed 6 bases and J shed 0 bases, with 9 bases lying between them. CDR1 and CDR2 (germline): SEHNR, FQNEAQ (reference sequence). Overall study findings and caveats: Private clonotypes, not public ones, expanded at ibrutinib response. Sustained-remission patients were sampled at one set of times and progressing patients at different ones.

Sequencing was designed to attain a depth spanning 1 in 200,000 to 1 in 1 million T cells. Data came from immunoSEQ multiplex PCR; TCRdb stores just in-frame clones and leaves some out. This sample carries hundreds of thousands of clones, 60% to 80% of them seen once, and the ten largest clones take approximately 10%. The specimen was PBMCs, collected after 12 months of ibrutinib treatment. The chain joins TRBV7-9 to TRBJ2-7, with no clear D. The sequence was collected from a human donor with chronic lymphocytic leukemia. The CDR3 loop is CASRSPSSYEQYF. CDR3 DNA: TGTGCCAGCAGAAGTCCGAGCTCCTACGAGCAGTACTTC.